The 28 T cell receptor beta chains below come from one sample, sequenced in a study of Ad26.COV2.S vaccination and SARS-CoV-2 variants. Noted treatment: about 20 received Ad26.COV2.S at low or high dose, single or two shots; five or six received placebo; per-sample allocation not given. It was on day 63 after the first vaccine or placebo injection that samples were taken. Sequenced by immunoSEQ multiplex PCR; TCRdb stores in-frame clones only, minus some. Of hundreds of thousands of clones in the sample, 80% to 90% were seen once. The sample was peripheral blood, taken in a trial of Ad26.COV2.S vaccine versus placebo. The source of these receptors is a person between 18 and 60 years old who received the Ad26.COV2.S COVID-19 vaccine or a placebo.

This chain links TRBV5-1 with TRBJ2-7; D remains unclear. This CDR3 is 13 amino acids long. The V gene lost 5 bases and the J gene lost 3 bases, with 12 bases spanning the gap. Germline CDR1 and CDR2: SGHRS and YFSETQ. The CDR3 here is CASSPGRNYEQYF. The CDR3 bases are TGCGCCAGCAGTCCCGGACGGAACTACGAGCAGTACTTC.

The V and J genes are TRBV5-1 and TRBJ2-3, with 7 positions matching TRBD2. Per the germline V gene, CDR1 is SGHRS and CDR2 is YFSETQ. With 4 bases clipped from V and 4 bases from J, the junction kept 9 bases outside the gene matches. The CDR3 is 15 amino acids. The CDR3 coding sequence is TGCGCCAGCAGCATAACTAGCGTCGGCCCAGATACGCAGTATTTT. It encodes CASSITSVGPDTQYF.

The DNA for the CDR3 is TGTGCCAGCACGAAGGCCACGAACACTGAAGCTTTCTTT. Amino acid sequence: CASTKATNTEAFF. The rearrangement links TRBV2 to TRBJ1-1; D not resolved. There are 13 residues in the CDR3. The germline V and J ends were trimmed by 7 bases and 1 base, with 10 bases remaining between them. CDR1 SNHLY and CDR2 FYNNEI come from the germline V gene.

CDR3 nucleotides: TGTGCCACTCAATCGAGCGGGGGGGGCACAGATACGCAGTATTTT. As protein: CATQSSGGGTDTQYF. The V gene is TRBV2, the J gene TRBJ2-3; 10 bases line up with TRBD2. Trimming cost V 10 bases and J 1 base; bases outside gene matches: 8. Per the germline V gene, CDR1 is SNHLY and CDR2 is FYNNEI. The CDR3 extends over 15 amino acids.

The chain uses TRBV2 and TRBJ2-1; 11 bases are shared with TRBD2. Trimming cost V 1 base and J 8 bases; bases outside gene matches: 13. The germline V gene encodes CDR1 SNHLY and CDR2 FYNNEI. The CDR3 extends over 18 amino acids. CDR3 in amino acids: CASSEGIKSLAGDDEQFF. CDR3 bases: TGTGCCAGCAGTGAAGGGATTAAGTCACTAGCGGGAGATGATGAGCAGTTCTTC.

The V and J genes are TRBV7-8 and TRBJ1-5; 9 positions agree with TRBD1. V trimming: 0 bases; J trimming: 4 bases; junction bases outside the gene matches: 1. The CDR3 sequence is 15 residues long. The germline CDR1 and CDR2 sequences are SGHVS and FQNEAQ. Here the CDR3 DNA reads TGTGCCAGCAGCTTAGCCGGACAGGGGAATCAGCCCCAGCATTTT. This codes for CASSLAGQGNQPQHF.

Concerning this clone: Other nucleotide sequences from this sample produce the same CDR3. The V and J genes are TRBV10-3 and TRBJ1-5, with D hard to call. The CDR3 extends over 14 amino acids. The germline V gene has CDR1 ENHRY and CDR2 SYGVKD. The V end was cut by 2 bases, the J end by 5 bases, with 10 bases between. DNA for the CDR3: TGTGCCATCAGTGAGGACGGAGCCTATCAGCCCCAGCATTTT. Amino acids: CAISEDGAYQPQHF.

This chain connects TRBV6-2 or TRBV6-3 to TRBJ2-1; D is unclear. Germline V lookup: CDR1 MNHEY, CDR2 SVGEGT. V dropped 6 bases and J dropped 0 bases, with 9 bases sitting between them. CDR3 length equals 14 residues. As DNA, the CDR3 is TGTGCCAGCAGCGGCCGCCTCTCCTACAATGAGCAGTTCTTC. It translates to CASSGRLSYNEQFF.

This sequence joins TRBV4-2 and TRBJ2-7; D ambiguous. CDR1 LGHNA and CDR2 YNFKEQ come from the germline V gene. This CDR3 has 16 residues. V was trimmed by 6 bases and J by 2 bases, leaving 20 bases between them. For the CDR3, the DNA is TGTGCCAGCAGGCCAAGAGTTAGCAAGGACCCCTACGAGCAGTACTTC. Its protein is CASRPRVSKDPYEQYF.

This chain joins TRBV30 and TRBJ2-1, with D unclear. Germline CDR1 GTSNPN, CDR2 SVGIG (reference sequence). Trimming removed 0 bases at V and 2 bases at J, with 8 bases between. The CDR3 runs 14 residues. CDR3 in amino acids: CAWSVTAPYNEQFF. The CDR3 DNA follows: TGTGCCTGGAGTGTTACTGCTCCCTACAATGAGCAGTTCTTC.

V gene TRBV24-1 combines with J gene TRBJ1-2, with D tentatively TRBD1 (6 bases). Germline loops: CDR1 KGHDR, CDR2 SFDVKD. The CDR3 is made up of 12 amino acids. Trimming shortened V by 6 bases and J by 8 bases, and 12 bases separated the two germline ends. This CDR3 reads CATSMGGGGYTF. CDR3 DNA: TGTGCCACCAGTATGGGGGGCGGCGGCTACACCTTC.

This clone was recorded a few times. This rearrangement joins TRBV7-8 to TRBJ1-5; D gene uncertain. CDR1 SGHVS and CDR2 FQNEAQ come from the germline V gene. This CDR3 has 11 amino acids. V gave up 5 bases and J gave up 9 bases, with 8 bases separating them. CDR3: CASSPYPPQHF. DNA of the CDR3: TGTGCCAGCAGCCCCTATCCGCCCCAGCATTTT.

CDR3 region: CASSFLAGETEAFF. DNA for the CDR3: TGTGCCAGCAGCTTTCTGGCAGGGGAGACTGAAGCTTTCTTT. The V call is TRBV5-5, the J call TRBJ1-1; tentatively, D is TRBD1 (6 bases). Trimming removed 2 bases from V and 5 bases from J, with 13 bases in between. The CDR3 has 14 residues. CDR1 and CDR2 from the germline V gene are SGHKS and YYEKEE (reference sequence).

CDR3 in DNA: TGCGCCAGCAGCCACGCCAGGGGCTACACTGAAGCTTTCTTT. The encoded protein is CASSHARGYTEAFF. The chain recombines TRBV4-1 with TRBJ1-1, with D possibly being TRBD1 (6 bases). The CDR3 has 14 residues. V lost 3 bases, J lost 3 bases, and 11 bases lay in between. CDR1 is MGHRA and CDR2 is YSYEKL in the germline V gene.

V and J are TRBV5-4 and TRBJ2-2, with D perhaps matching TRBD2 (5 bases). This CDR3 is 14 amino acids long. Deletions cut 4 bases from V and 5 bases from J, with 12 bases between. Germline V gene lookup returns CDR1 SGHNT and CDR2 YYREEE (reference sequence). Here the CDR3 DNA reads TGTGCCAGCAGCGTGGACGGGATAACCGGGGAGCTGTTTTTT. Translating it yields CASSVDGITGELFF. Variable domain in full (rest from reference TRBV5-4 and TRBJ2-2): ETGVTQSPTHLIKTRGQQVTLRCSSQSGHNTVSWYQQALGQGPQFIFQYYREEENGRGNFPPRFSGLQFPNYSSELNVNALELDDSALYLCASSVDGITGELFFGEGSRLTVL.

The V gene is TRBV9, the J gene TRBJ2-5; D is possibly TRBD2 (6 bases). There are 16 residues in the CDR3. V lost 0 bases and J 1 base, leaving 13 bases between the germline ends. The germline gives CDR1 SGDLS, CDR2 YYNGEE. The CDR3 coding sequence is TGTGCCAGCAGCGTAGCCGTCGGGGGTTCCCAAGAGACCCAGTACTTC. This translates into CASSVAVGGSQETQYF.

The chain joins TRBV29-1 to TRBJ1-5, with D perhaps TRBD1 (6 bases). The CDR3 length is 13 residues. Trimming removed 2 bases at V and 9 bases at J, with 14 bases between. Germline CDR1 and CDR2: SQVTM and ANQGSEA. The DNA for the CDR3 is TGCAGCGTTGAAATGGCACCGGGGGCGCCCCAGCATTTT. Encoded protein: CSVEMAPGAPQHF.

Here the CDR3 DNA reads TGTGCCAGCAGGAGGGACAGGGAATATGGCTACACCTTC. Translated: CASRRDREYGYTF. The J gene is TRBJ1-2, the V gene TRBV2; TRBD1 matches at 9 bases. The germline V gene has CDR1 SNHLY and CDR2 FYNNEI. The J segment lost 5 bases and the V segment lost 6 bases, leaving 4 bases of the junction unmatched. The CDR3 extends over 13 amino acids.

The chain has TRBV19 and TRBJ1-1, with a tentative D call TRBD1 (6 bases). Trimming cost V 4 bases and J 3 bases, with 18 bases left between them. The V gene's germline CDR1 is LNHDA and CDR2 SQIVND (reference sequence). The CDR3 loop spans 16 amino acids. The CDR3 loop reads CASSNRRGRGDTEAFF. The CDR3 DNA follows: TGTGCCAGTAGTAACAGGAGGGGCAGGGGAGACACTGAAGCTTTCTTT.

V is TRBV14 and J is TRBJ2-6; D might be TRBD1 (5 bases). CDR1 SGHDN and CDR2 FVKESK come from the germline V gene. Between the trimmed V and J ends, which lost 0 bases and 0 bases, there was a span of 6 bases. CDR3 size: 16 residues. CDR3 DNA: TGTGCCAGCAGCCAAGATCAGGGCTCTGGGGCCAACGTCCTGACTTTC. Translation gives CASSQDQGSGANVLTF.

The chain joins TRBV30 to TRBJ2-7; D possibly corresponds to TRBD2 (6 bases). Between the trimmed V and J ends, which lost 4 bases and 2 bases, there was a span of 15 bases. The CDR3 spans 14 residues. Germline values: CDR1 GTSNPN, CDR2 SVGIG (reference sequence). CDR3 amino acids: CAWTPGTSTYEQYF. CDR3 in DNA: TGTGCCTGGACCCCCGGGACTTCTACCTACGAGCAGTACTTC.

The gene calls are TRBV11-3 and TRBJ2-2; the match to TRBD1 covers 12 bases. The germline CDR1 and CDR2 sequences are SGHNT and YENEEA. After removal of 5 bases from V and 4 bases from J, the junction contained 5 bases not matched to a gene. There are 16 residues in the CDR3. The CDR3 DNA sequence: TGTGCCAGCAGCCCGGGACAGGGGGCCGGCACCGGGGAGCTGTTTTTT. It translates to CASSPGQGAGTGELFF. Together with reference TRBV11-3 and TRBJ2-2, the CDR3 gives the full variable domain: EAGVVQSPRYKIIEKKQPVAFWCNPISGHNTLYWYLQNLGQGPELLIRYENEEAVDDSQLPKDRFSAERLKGVDSTLKIQPAELGDSAVYLCASSPGQGAGTGELFFGEGSRLTVL.

The CDR3 bases are TGTGCCAGCAGTTACTTGAGGGGGCCGACCAAAAACATTCAGTACTTC. Protein product: CASSYLRGPTKNIQYF. This sequence joins TRBV6-5 and TRBJ2-4; 7 bases are a match to TRBD1. CDR3 size: 16 residues. V shed 1 base, J shed 2 bases, and the junction held 5 bases outside the gene matches. Germline V gene lookup returns CDR1 MNHEY and CDR2 SVGAGI.

The rearrangement joins TRBV7-8 to TRBJ2-1; TRBD2 matches at 12 bases. CDR3 length: 15 amino acids. V was clipped by 5 bases and J by 6 bases; unmatched bases: 5. Germline CDR1 and CDR2: SGHVS and FQNEAQ. For the CDR3, the DNA is TGTGCCAGCAGCCCGACTAGCGGGAGTCTCAATGAGCAGTTCTTC. It yields the protein CASSPTSGSLNEQFF.

The chain couples TRBV5-1 to TRBJ2-5, with 14 bases fitting TRBD2. From germline, CDR1 is SGHRS and CDR2 YFSETQ. Trimming cost V 4 bases and J 4 bases; bases outside gene matches: 3. This CDR3 comprises 15 residues. The CDR3 region has the DNA TGCGCCAGCAGCGTAGGACTAGCGGGGGGAGAGACCCAGTACTTC. This gives the protein CASSVGLAGGETQYF.

The rearrangement joins TRBV5-6 to TRBJ2-1; D might be TRBD2 (7 bases). This CDR3 has 16 amino acids. V lost 4 bases to trimming and J lost 8 bases, with 22 bases between them. Germline CDR1 and CDR2: SGHDT and YYEEEE. The CDR3 protein is CASSPRDYPKGDEQFF. CDR3 DNA: TGTGCCAGCAGCCCCCGGGACTACCCGAAGGGGGATGAGCAGTTCTTC.

This chain links TRBV2 with TRBJ2-5, with 7 bases fitting TRBD2. V lost 2 bases, J lost 5 bases, and 8 bases stayed unmatched. This CDR3 comprises 15 residues. The germline gives CDR1 SNHLY, CDR2 FYNNEI. The CDR3: CASSERGSGWETQYF. For the CDR3, the DNA is TGTGCCAGCAGTGAACGCGGGAGTGGTTGGGAGACCCAGTACTTC.

The chain uses TRBV7-2 and TRBJ2-7; 11 bases map to TRBD1. Trimming took 0 bases from V and 1 from J; bases not matched to a gene: 2. CDR3 size: 16 residues. In germline, CDR1 is SGHTA, CDR2 FQGNSA. For the CDR3, the DNA is TGTGCCAGCAGCTTAGCGGGGACAGGGGGATCCTACGAGCAGTACTTC. Amino acids: CASSLAGTGGSYEQYF.